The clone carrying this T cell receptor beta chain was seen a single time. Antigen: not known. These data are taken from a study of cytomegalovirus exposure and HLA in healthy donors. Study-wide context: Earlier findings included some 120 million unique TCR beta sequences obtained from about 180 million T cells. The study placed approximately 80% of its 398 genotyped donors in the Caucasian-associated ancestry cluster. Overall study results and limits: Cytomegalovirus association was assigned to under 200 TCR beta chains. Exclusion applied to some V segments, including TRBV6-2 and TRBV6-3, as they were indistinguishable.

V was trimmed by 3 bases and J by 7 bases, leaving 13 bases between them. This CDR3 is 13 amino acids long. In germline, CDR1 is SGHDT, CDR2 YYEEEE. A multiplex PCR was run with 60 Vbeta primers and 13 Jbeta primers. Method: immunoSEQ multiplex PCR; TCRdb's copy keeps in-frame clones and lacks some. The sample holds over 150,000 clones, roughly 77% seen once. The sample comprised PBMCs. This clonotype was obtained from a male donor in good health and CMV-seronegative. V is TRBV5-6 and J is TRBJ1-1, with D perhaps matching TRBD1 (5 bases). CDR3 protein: CASSSMTVREAFF. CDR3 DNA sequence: TGTGCCAGCAGCTCAATGACAGTGCGTGAAGCTTTCTTT.